A selection of T cell receptor beta chains follows, all from one sample in a study of cytomegalovirus exposure and HLA in healthy donors. Repertoires were generated with immunoSEQ multiplex PCR, while TCRdb's copy carries only in-frame clones and drops some. The sample shows under 250,000 clones, around 85% of them seen only once. Sequencing input: PBMCs. The receptors originated from a man aged 50 to 59 in good health and CMV-seronegative. The CDR3 runs from the conserved cysteine through the conserved F or W. D genes are given only for firm matches. The size field is filled for only some rows; it gives once, few, many or a size class.

clone size	V gene	D gene	J gene	CDR3 DNA	CDR3 protein
-	TRBV5-1	-	TRBJ1-4	TGCGCCAGCAGCTTGAGAACAGCCGCAACTAATGAAAAACTGTTTTTT	CASSLRTAATNEKLFF
-	TRBV30	-	TRBJ1-4	TGTGCCTGGAGTGATCAGGGCAGTTCAGAAAAACTGTTTTTT	CAWSDQGSSEKLFF
-	TRBV2	-	TRBJ1-3	TGTGCCAGCAGGAACAGGGCTTACTCTGGAAACACCATATATTTT	CASRNRAYSGNTIYF
few	TRBV11-3	-	TRBJ2-1	TGTGCCAGCAGCTTAAGTTCAGCGCCCTACAATGAGCAGTTCTTC	CASSLSSAPYNEQFF
few	TRBV9	-	TRBJ2-6	TGTGCCAGCAGGAGAGTTGGGGCCAACGTCCTGACTTTC	CASRRVGANVLTF
-	TRBV2	-	TRBJ2-5	TGTGCCAGCAACGCGTACCTCCAAGAGACCCAGTACTTC	CASNAYLQETQYF
-	TRBV7-3	TRBD1	TRBJ1-1	TGTGCCAGCAGCTATACCCCAGGGGGCTTCTCTGAAGCTTTCTTT	CASSYTPGGFSEAFF
-	TRBV1	-	TRBJ2-7	TGCACCAGCAGCCAAGATCTTAGCAGGACTAGCGAGTACTACGAGCAGTACTTC	CTSSQDLSRTSEYYEQYF
-	TRBV10-2	-	TRBJ2-3	TGCGCCAGCAGTGAGGACCTAGCAGATACGCAGTATTTT	CASSEDLADTQYF
-	TRBV2	-	TRBJ2-6	TGTGCCAGCAATCCGGGCTCTGGGGCCAACGTCCTGACTTTC	CASNPGSGANVLTF
-	TRBV5-1	-	TRBJ1-6	TGCGCCAGCAGCCCGGAGGTCGGGGTGACTAATTCACCCCTCCACTTT	CASSPEVGVTNSPLHF
-	TRBV28	-	TRBJ2-2	TGTGCCAGCAGTATCCGCAGGGTTGCCGGGGAGCTGTTTTTT	CASSIRRVAGELFF
-	TRBV27	TRBD2	TRBJ2-1	TGTGCCAGCAGTCCAGTAGCGGGAGCCACCTACAATGAGCAGTTCTTC	CASSPVAGATYNEQFF
-	TRBV7-2	-	TRBJ1-4	TGTGCCAGCAGCCCTCAACAGGGAACTAATGAAAAACTGTTTTTT	CASSPQQGTNEKLFF
-	TRBV13	-	TRBJ2-7	TGTGCCAGCAGCACCCCTCGGGGCGAGCAGTACTTC	CASSTPRGEQYF
-	TRBV27	TRBD1	TRBJ2-3	TGTGCCAGCAGTTCCCGGGACAGGAGGACAGATACGCAGTATTTT	CASSSRDRRTDTQYF
once	TRBV28	-	TRBJ2-5	TGTGCCAGCAGTTTATGGATGGGCGGGGAGACCCAGTACTTC	CASSLWMGGETQYF
once	TRBV6-5	TRBD2	TRBJ2-3	TGTGCCAGCAGTCGACTAGCGGAGCCCATAGATACGCAGTATTTT	CASSRLAEPIDTQYF